The 22 T cell receptor beta chains in this list originate from one sample, sequenced in a study of shared clonotypes between healthy human individuals. Here immunoSEQ multiplex PCR was the method, and the copy in TCRdb shows in-frame clones only, minus some. The sample consists of some 2.1 million clones, 90% to 95% of them appearing once. Sequences were obtained from naive CD4+ T cells sorted from blood. Subset specified: CD45RA+ positively selected. These receptors were taken from a man between 18 and 35 years old in good health.

The gene calls are TRBV18 and TRBJ1-4; D is perhaps TRBD1 (6 bases). The CDR3 contains 14 residues. The germline V gene encodes CDR1 KGHSH and CDR2 LQKENI. Trimming cost V 5 bases and J 3 bases, with 10 bases left between them. The CDR3 spells CASSLGAANEKLFF. In DNA, the CDR3 is TGTGCCAGCTCATTGGGGGCGGCTAATGAAAAACTGTTTTTT. Based on the CDR3 plus reference TRBV18 and TRBJ1-4, the full variable domain is NAGVMQNPRHLVRRRGQEARLRCSPMKGHSHVYWYRQLPEEGLKFMVYLQKENIIDESGMPKERFSAEFPKEGPSILRIQQVVRGDSAAYFCASSLGAANEKLFFGSGTQLSVL.

This chain links TRBV7-2 with TRBJ2-2; TRBD1 aligns across 7 bases. V gave up 5 bases and J gave up 0 bases; unmatched junction bases: 12. The CDR3 is 18 amino acids. The germline V gene encodes CDR1 SGHTA and CDR2 FQGNSA. The CDR3 nucleotides are TGTGCCAGCAGCAGGTCCAAAAGGACAGGCACGAACACCGGGGAGCTGTTTTTT. It is translated as CASSRSKRTGTNTGELFF.

The chain has TRBV6-5 and TRBJ2-1; no clear D gene. Trimming removed 11 bases at V and 4 bases at J, with 18 bases between. This CDR3 has 14 amino acids. Germline V CDR1 and CDR2: MNHEY, SVGAGI. The CDR3 DNA is TGTGCCGTCGCGACCTCAGGCTCATACAATGAGCAGTTCTTC. This encodes CAVATSGSYNEQFF.

The chain couples TRBV7-9 to TRBJ1-5; D ambiguous. The germline gives CDR1 SEHNR, CDR2 FQNEAQ (reference sequence). The V end was cut by 1 base, the J end by 0 bases, with 7 bases between. The CDR3 is made up of 15 amino acids. The CDR3 DNA is TGTGCCAGCAGCTTAGGAGGAGCTAGCAATCAGCCCCAGCATTTT. Amino acids: CASSLGGASNQPQHF.

The chain joins TRBV4-1 to TRBJ2-6; no clear D gene. The CDR3 extends over 14 amino acids. V lost 7 bases and J lost 0, with 7 bases in between. CDR1 and CDR2 (germline): MGHRA, YSYEKL. The CDR3 DNA sequence: TGCGCCAGCAAAGAAGGCTCTGGGGCCAACGTCCTGACTTTC. Residues: CASKEGSGANVLTF.

This clone has at least ten counts. This specimen includes other DNA sequences encoding the same CDR3. V usage is TRBV20-1 and J usage is TRBJ2-7; D remains ambiguous. Germline V gives CDR1 DFQATT, CDR2 SNEGSKA (reference sequence). With 1 base removed from V and 2 bases from J, the gap between germline ends came to 3 bases. The CDR3 has 11 amino acids. The CDR3 loop reads CSARATYEQYF. CDR3 DNA: TGCAGTGCTAGAGCCACCTACGAGCAGTACTTC.

The chain uses TRBV5-4 and TRBJ2-2, with TRBD2 matching 12 bases. V was clipped by 1 base and J by 7 bases; unmatched bases: 8. Germline V gives CDR1 SGHNT, CDR2 YYREEE (reference sequence). The CDR3 has 17 amino acids. CDR3 DNA: TGTGCCAGCAGCTTGCCTAGCGGGAGGGCCAGGGGCGGGGAGCTGTTTTTT. Translating it yields CASSLPSGRARGGELFF.

This rearrangement joins TRBV5-1 to TRBJ1-4, with TRBD1 matching 7 bases. CDR1 is SGHRS, CDR2 YFSETQ, per germline. CDR3 length: 14 residues. Unmatched junction bases numbered 4, after V lost 3 bases and J lost 5 bases. The CDR3 spells CASSSGGQNEKLFF. The CDR3 nucleotides are TGCGCCAGCAGCTCGGGGGGACAGAATGAAAAACTGTTTTTT. Complete variable domain (other parts from reference TRBV5-1 and TRBJ1-4): KAGVTQTPRYLIKTRGQQVTLSCSPISGHRSVSWYQQTPGQGLQFLFEYFSETQRNKGNFPGRFSGRQFSNSRSEMNVSTLELGDSALYLCASSSGGQNEKLFFGSGTQLSVL.

V gene TRBV19 combines with J gene TRBJ1-2; TRBD1 is a possible D gene (5 bases). Trimming took 3 bases from V and 10 from J, leaving 12 bases between them. The CDR3 totals 12 residues. Germline loops: CDR1 LNHDA, CDR2 SQIVND (reference sequence). This chain's CDR3 is CASSIRELNYTF. The CDR3 DNA sequence: TGTGCCAGTAGTATCAGGGAACTGAACTACACCTTC.

This clone was seen once. This chain joins TRBV11-2 and TRBJ2-7; D is undetermined. V lost 1 base and J lost 9, with 13 bases in between. CDR1 and CDR2 from the germline V gene are SGHAT and FQNNGV. The CDR3 covers 13 residues. The CDR3 DNA follows: TGTGCCAGCAGCTTAGGGTTTGAAGCGAGGCAGTACTTC. Amino acids: CASSLGFEARQYF.

The rearrangement links TRBV2 to TRBJ2-7; 10 bases match TRBD1. Germline V CDR1 and CDR2: SNHLY, FYNNEI. There are 13 residues in the CDR3. J lost 4 bases, V lost 11 bases, and 8 bases had no gene match. For the CDR3, the DNA is TGTGCCGGACAGGGGGACAGTCCTTACGAGCAGTACTTC. This codes for CAGQGDSPYEQYF.

The chain recombines TRBV13 with TRBJ2-2, with 8 bases fitting TRBD1. The CDR3 sequence is 16 residues long. Germline V gives CDR1 PRHDT, CDR2 FYEKMQ (reference sequence). V lost 5 bases and J lost 6; bases outside the gene matches: 11. The CDR3 nucleotides read TGTGCCAGCAGCCACGGGGGCAGGGGGCGCGCCGGGGAGCTGTTTTTT. Amino acids: CASSHGGRGRAGELFF.

This sequence joins TRBV10-3 and TRBJ1-6, with a possible D match to TRBD1 (5 bases). V gave up 0 bases and J gave up 7 bases, with 13 bases separating them. The CDR3 consists of 16 residues. Germline V CDR1 and CDR2: ENHRY, SYGVKD. The CDR3 loop reads CAISESLGTENSPLHF. CDR3 bases: TGTGCCATCAGTGAGTCCCTTGGGACGGAGAATTCACCCCTCCACTTT.

The chain links TRBV5-1 to TRBJ1-1, with 7 bases lining up with TRBD1. Germline V CDR1 and CDR2: SGHRS, YFSETQ. V was clipped by 3 bases and J by 0 bases; unmatched bases: 8. The CDR3 sequence is 16 residues long. CDR3 sequence reads: CASSWPRQGLNTEAFF. CDR3 nucleotides: TGCGCCAGCAGCTGGCCCCGACAGGGTTTGAACACTGAAGCTTTCTTT.

The V and J genes are TRBV7-2 and TRBJ2-7; tentative D call: TRBD2 (6 bases). V lost 4 bases to trimming and J lost 2 bases, with 15 bases between them. This CDR3 has 15 residues. Germline V gene sequence: CDR1 SGHTA, CDR2 FQGNSA. The CDR3 loop is CASSSPGTGAYEQYF. The CDR3 nucleotides are TGTGCCAGCAGCTCACCCGGGACTGGGGCCTACGAGCAGTACTTC. The complete variable domain, with remaining parts taken from reference TRBV7-2 and TRBJ2-7, reads GAGVSQSPSNKVTEKGKDVELRCDPISGHTALYWYRQSLGQGLEFLIYFQGNSAPDKSGLPSDRFSAERTGGSVSTLTIQRTQQEDSAVYLCASSSPGTGAYEQYFGPGTRLTVT.

This chain uses TRBV5-1 with TRBJ2-7; the match to TRBD1 covers 11 bases. This CDR3 spans 15 amino acids. V trimming: 4 bases; J trimming: 4 bases; junction bases outside the gene matches: 7. Germline lookup yields CDR1 SGHRS and CDR2 YFSETQ. The CDR3 protein is CASSTGTGGRYEQYF. CDR3 DNA: TGCGCCAGCAGCACCGGGACAGGGGGTAGGTACGAGCAGTACTTC.

To note about this clone: This clone may be a read error of a much larger clone one base away. V gene TRBV18 combines with J gene TRBJ2-7; 8 nucleotides line up with TRBD1. The V gene end was trimmed by 1 base and the J gene end by 2 bases; junction bases not matched to a gene: 1. This CDR3 region has 14 residues. Germline assignment: CDR1 KGHSH and CDR2 LQKENI. CDR3 nucleotides: TGTGCCAGCTCACCACTGGACAGGGCCTACGAGCAGTACTTC. Protein product: CASSPLDRAYEQYF.

This chain links TRBV2 with TRBJ2-3, with 10 bases identical to TRBD2. Trimming took 4 bases from V and 1 from J; bases not matched to a gene: 2. This CDR3 has 15 residues. Germline V CDR1 and CDR2: SNHLY, FYNNEI. The CDR3 nucleotides read TGTGCCAGCAGTGCACTAGCGGGACGCACAGATACGCAGTATTTT. Translated: CASSALAGRTDTQYF.

This rearrangement joins TRBV28 to TRBJ2-2, with a tentative D call TRBD1 (6 bases). This CDR3 is built from 15 residues. V was pared by 5 bases and J by 9 bases, with 19 bases between. Germline CDR1 is MDHEN and CDR2 is SYDVKM. CDR3 coding DNA: TGTGCCAGCAGTGCCCCAGGGGCCCTCCACCGGGAGCTGTTTTTT. Its protein product is CASSAPGALHRELFF.

This clone was seen only once. The gene calls are TRBV6-1 and TRBJ1-2; tentative D call: TRBD1 (5 bases). CDR3 size: 13 residues. The germline V gene has CDR1 MNHNS and CDR2 SASEGT. Trimming took off 2 bases at V and 8 bases at J, with 12 bases between the two ends. The CDR3 bases are TGTGCCAGCAGTGAATCCCACCAGGGCGGCTACACCTTC. Its protein product is CASSESHQGGYTF.

The chain has TRBV2 and TRBJ2-1; D tentatively fits TRBD1 or TRBD2 (5 bases each). Germline values: CDR1 SNHLY, CDR2 FYNNEI. This CDR3 contains 15 residues. V lost 5 bases to trimming and J lost 0 bases, with 11 bases between them. The CDR3 DNA reads as TGTGCCAGCAGTTGGGACCGTAGCTCCTACAATGAGCAGTTCTTC. Translating gives CASSWDRSSYNEQFF.

The rearrangement joins TRBV2 to TRBJ1-1; D gene uncertain. Looked up from germline, CDR1 is SNHLY and CDR2 is FYNNEI. V was trimmed by 5 bases and J by 2 bases, leaving 12 bases between them. The CDR3 covers 14 residues. CDR3 sequence reads: CASSHPGENTEAFF. CDR3 bases: TGTGCCAGCAGTCACCCGGGAGAAAACACTGAAGCTTTCTTT. The whole variable domain, remainder taken from reference TRBV2 and TRBJ1-1, is EPEVTQTPSHQVTQMGQEVILRCVPISNHLYFYWYRQILGQKVEFLVSFYNNEISEKSEIFDDQFSVERPDGSNFTLKIRSTKLEDSAMYFCASSHPGENTEAFFGQGTRLTVV.